This T cell receptor (beta chain) was sequenced for a study of blood T cell repertoires in COVID-19. V dropped 2 bases and J dropped 9 bases, with 8 bases sitting between them. In germline, CDR1 is MDHEN, CDR2 SYDVKM. The CDR3 sequence is 13 residues long. Clones were read by immunoSEQ multiplex PCR, and TCRdb kept only the in-frame ones, dropping some. In the table there are roughly 250,000 clones, around 84% of which are singletons. This TCR was sampled from a woman aged 50 to 65 who had recovered from COVID-19. V is TRBV28 and J is TRBJ1-6; D is ambiguous. The material sequenced was PBMCs or T cells enriched from blood (not recorded which). CDR3 region: CASSLINSSPLHF. DNA for the CDR3: TGTGCCAGCAGTTTAATTAATAGTTCACCCCTCCACTTT.